The sequence of this T cell receptor (beta chain) was determined in a study of Ad26.COV2.S vaccination and SARS-CoV-2 variants (TCRdb year 2021). General notes on the study: Vaccine-arm donors were drawn from COV1001, a multicentre, randomized, double-blind, placebo-controlled phase I-IIa trial of Ad26.COV2.S in healthy adults. TCRbeta repertoire sequencing served as the tool for gauging how specific and how broad the SARS-CoV-2-reactive T cell receptors were following Ad26.COV2.S vaccination. A total of about 30 samples were included in the TCR-sequenced set, comprising 19 Ad26.COV2.S vaccine recipients, 5 placebo recipients and 8 SARS-CoV-2 convalescent individuals. Investigators did not know the trial group allocation while performing experiments and assessing outcomes. Dosing of Ad26.COV2.S was intramuscular, at either 5x10^10 or 1x10^11 viral particles, delivered as one shot or as two shots spaced 56 days apart. Trial participants were randomized into five groups of five, in which low-dose or high-dose Ad26.COV2.S was given once or twice, or placebo was given on both occasions. Beyond this particular receptor, the publication reports: Ad26.COV2.S recipients had higher spike-specific TCR breadth than placebo recipients (P = 0.0014). The authors noted that total T cell responses may have been underestimated by the TCR breadth and depth analyses. After vaccination, spike-specific CD8+ and CD4+ T cell responses were reported to show substantial breadth. The study was not powered for comparison of responses between vaccine doses or regimens. Non-spike TCR breadth was comparable between vaccine and placebo recipients, consistent with the vaccine containing only spike.

TCRbeta CDR3 regions were sequenced with the immunoSEQ Assay. After extraction, genomic DNA underwent amplification by bias-controlled multiplex PCR, followed by high-throughput sequencing. The authors' analysis ran thus. To quantify the absolute abundance of every unique TCRbeta CDR3 region, sequences were collapsed and filtered. T cell fraction was estimated by normalization of TCRbeta template counts to usable DNA, with usable DNA being measured through amplification of reference genes present in all nucleated cells. Repertoire TCRs were annotated as SARS-CoV-2-specific when V gene, CDR3 amino acid sequence and J gene were exactly matched to a known reactive TCR set. The reference SARS-CoV-2 TCR set was obtained from MIRA and was filtered for enrichment in COVID-19-positive ImmuneCODE repertoires, whereby public or cross-reactive TCRs were removed. Based on the MIRA antigens, annotated TCRs were further analysed at the level of specific ORF or position within ORF. Breadth was defined as the number of annotated unique rearrangements divided by the total number of unique productive rearrangements, and depth was defined as the summed frequency of the annotated unique rearrangements. Two-sided Wilcoxon rank-sum tests were applied when comparing TCR breadth between groups. TCRdb provides this immuneACCESS table in a form limited to in-frame rearrangements. Some clones are lacking; in checked studies, under half of them reflect an unresolved V gene, and why the rest are absent is not known. The V and J calls and clone size come from that table; D and trimming were worked out from the DNA. This sample has 400,000 or so clones in its table, and around 85% of those were observed once. 3% to 3.5% of the sample lies in the top ten.

The treatment or condition label corresponds to: over 15 received Ad26.COV2.S at low or high dose, single or two shots; 5 received placebo; per-sample allocation not given. Repertoires of vaccine and placebo recipients were sequenced from samples collected on day 63 after the first injection. Between 29 July and 7 August 2020, Cohort 1b enrolled around 24 adults aged 18-55 years at one site in Boston, USA. Ad26.COV2.S consisted of a replication-incompetent adenovirus type 26 vector by which a prefusion-stabilized SARS-CoV-2 spike protein from the original Wuhan strain was expressed. A word on this clone: Its antigen is still unknown. No clone much larger than this one lies a single base away; base qualities are absent.

The TCR originated in a person between 18 and 65 years old who received the Ad26.COV2.S COVID-19 vaccine or a placebo. Material: peripheral blood, obtained in a trial of Ad26.COV2.S vaccine versus placebo.

The CDR3 sequence is CASSGTPGNIQYF. The DNA reads as follows: TGTGCCAGCTCCGGGACTCCCGGGAACATTCAGTACTTC. This chain joins TRBV12-3 or TRBV12-4 to TRBJ2-4; perhaps TRBD2 is the D gene, with 6 bases matching. The CDR3 sequence holds 13 residues, the cysteine and phenylalanine included. The kept DNA is CDR3 alone, 39 bases in frame from the first base. At the junction V is shortened by 8 bases and J by 7 bases, with 15 bases in between.